This T cell receptor (beta chain) was identified in a study of metastatic and nonmetastatic thyroid tumors (dated by TCRdb to 2018 to 2020). In terms of the full investigation: Repertoires from peripheral blood and from tumor or nodule tissue samples of malignant and benign thyroid patients were compared. Study-wide findings and limitations: TCR beta diversity was reported as significantly higher in malignant tumors than in benign nodules, in both blood and tumor samples.

None of the patients had been given any treatment before thyroid surgery. Patient clinical samples collected from about 2011 to 2018 were retrospectively analysed using T-cell receptor beta sequencing. The library was produced with PCR. The sequencing machine was an Illumina HiSeq 4000. The TCR beta-chain CDR3 region of each patient was profiled by high-throughput sequencing. The paper's processing steps were these. A classifier to discriminate distant-metastatic papillary thyroid cancer patients was built from CDR3 differences across clinicopathological groups. The Shannon index was used to assess repertoire diversity, and the Morisita-Horn index was used to assess tumor-blood repertoire similarity. In-frame beta chains were kept once TCRdb had trimmed the public reads at Q25 with fastp and called clones with MiXCR. The V and J calls, along with clone size, are taken from TCRdb and not from the paper's own processing. This sample lists 30,000 to 35,000 clones; about a fifth were detected once. The ten largest clones capture around 3% of the sample.

CDR1 DFQATT and CDR2 SNEGSKA are derived from the germline V gene (reference sequence). The CDR3 runs 13 amino acids, cysteine and phenylalanine included. Solely the CDR3 DNA is kept, with 39 bases framed from the first base. Trimming takes 6 bases from V and 1 base from J, and the germline ends sit 12 bases apart. At least ten counts were recorded for this clone. Its antigen target is currently unknown. The record has no base qualities; no much larger clone is one base away. The receptor was derived from a male donor with papillary thyroid cancer or a benign thyroid nodule (not recorded which). Some clones in this sample may be carry-over from other donors' samples. The sequence links TRBV20-1 to TRBJ2-5, with TRBD2 as a weak D call on 6 bases. The source material was tumor tissue. The CDR3 reads CSATGTFQETQYF. The bases are TGCAGTGCCACCGGGACTTTCCAAGAGACCCAGTACTTC.